A single sample is the source of the 20 T cell receptor beta chains below, sequenced in a study of immune evolution from preneoplasia to lung adenocarcinoma. Produced via immunoSEQ multiplex PCR; TCRdb's table is partial and in-frame only. The sample lists about 7,800 clones, 72% seen once, with 11% in the top ten. Specimen: FFPE lung adenocarcinoma in situ tissue. The receptors stem from a donor at least 70 years old with lung adenocarcinoma. Some clones in this sample may be carry-over from other donors' samples.

V usage is TRBV5-1 and J usage is TRBJ2-7, with D tentatively TRBD2 (5 bases). Germline CDR1 and CDR2: SGHRS and YFSETQ. The CDR3 is 13 amino acids. Trimming pared 4 bases from V and 0 bases from J, leaving 8 bases between. Here the CDR3 DNA reads TGCGCCAGCAGCGAGGGTGTCTCCTACGAGCAGTACTTC. Translating it yields CASSEGVSYEQYF. The complete variable domain, with remaining parts taken from reference TRBV5-1 and TRBJ2-7, reads KAGVTQTPRYLIKTRGQQVTLSCSPISGHRSVSWYQQTPGQGLQFLFEYFSETQRNKGNFPGRFSGRQFSNSRSEMNVSTLELGDSALYLCASSEGVSYEQYFGPGTRLTVT.

The chain couples TRBV10-1 to TRBJ1-1; the D is unclear. Germline lookup yields CDR1 WNHNN and CDR2 SYGVQD (reference sequence). V was shortened by 1 base and J by 2 bases, with 5 bases between the two germline ends. The CDR3 length is 13 residues. CDR3 sequence: CASSEFLNTEAFF. As DNA, the CDR3 is TGCGCCAGCAGTGAGTTTCTTAACACTGAAGCTTTCTTT.

V gene TRBV28 combines with J gene TRBJ2-2; D remains unclear. The CDR3 spans 12 residues. Between the trimmed V and J ends, which lost 6 bases and 6 bases, there was a span of 8 bases. Germline CDR1 MDHEN, CDR2 SYDVKM. DNA of the CDR3: TGTGCCAGCAGCCAACGGGCCGGGGAGCTGTTTTTT. Amino acids: CASSQRAGELFF.

The rearrangement joins TRBV25-1 to TRBJ2-7; the D is unclear. The CDR3 sequence is 14 residues long. Trimming shortened V by 2 bases and J by 0 bases, and 8 bases separated the two germline ends. Germline lookup yields CDR1 MGHDK and CDR2 SYGVNS. The CDR3 here is CASSEDVSSYEQYF. CDR3 sequence (DNA): TGTGCCAGCAGTGAAGACGTCAGCTCCTACGAGCAGTACTTC.

The chain carries TRBV6-6 and TRBJ1-3; D not certain. The germline V and J ends were trimmed by 7 bases and 1 base, with 14 bases remaining between them. Germline V gives CDR1 MNHNY, CDR2 SVGAGI (reference sequence). CDR3 size: 15 residues. CDR3 amino acids: CASTDGGFSGNTIYF. The CDR3, as DNA: TGTGCCAGCACCGATGGTGGGTTTTCTGGAAACACCATATATTTT.

The V gene is TRBV29-1, the J gene TRBJ1-3; the match to TRBD1 covers 8 bases. Per the germline V gene, CDR1 is SQVTM and CDR2 is ANQGSEA. J was trimmed by 3 bases and V by 7 bases; bases with no gene match: 5. This CDR3 has 13 residues. CDR3 DNA: TGCAGCGCCCCAGGACAGGGTGGAAACACCATATATTTT. The encoded protein is CSAPGQGGNTIYF.

The CDR3: CASSLKGGGEQFF. CDR3 coding DNA: TGTGCCAGCAGCCTCAAGGGGGGGGGAGAGCAGTTCTTC. This chain links TRBV11-2 with TRBJ2-1; TRBD2 is a possible D gene (7 bases). Germline V CDR1 and CDR2: SGHAT, FQNNGV. The CDR3 loop spans 13 amino acids. V lost 5 bases to trimming and J lost 10 bases, with 15 bases between them. Supplemented by reference TRBV11-2 and TRBJ2-1, the full variable domain reads EAGVAQSPRYKIIEKRQSVAFWCNPISGHATLYWYQQILGQGPKLLIQFQNNGVVDDSQLPKDRFSAERLKGVDSTLKIQPAKLEDSAVYLCASSLKGGGEQFFGPGTRLTVL.

The chain carries TRBV5-1 and TRBJ1-1; D not resolved. V was trimmed by 0 bases and J by 2 bases, leaving 11 bases between them. Germline V lookup: CDR1 SGHRS, CDR2 YFSETQ. The CDR3 sequence is 15 residues long. CDR3: CASSLASGGNTEAFF. The CDR3 region has the DNA TGCGCCAGCAGCTTGGCGTCCGGAGGCAACACTGAAGCTTTCTTT.

This clone was seen a few times. The CDR3 DNA reads TGTGCCAGCAGTAAGGGCCCACACCTCTATGGCTACACCTTC. It encodes CASSKGPHLYGYTF. The chain carries TRBV6-5 and TRBJ1-2; no definite D call. V lost 5 bases to trimming and J lost 4 bases, with 14 bases between them. Germline V gene lookup returns CDR1 MNHEY and CDR2 SVGAGI. The CDR3 has 14 residues.

This chain links TRBV15 with TRBJ1-2; D gene uncertain. V was pared by 1 base and J by 4 bases, with 13 bases between. Germline CDR1 is LNHNV and CDR2 is YYDKDF (reference sequence). The CDR3 totals 15 residues. CDR3 amino acids: CATSRVFGSGYGYTF. CDR3 sequence (DNA): TGTGCCACCAGCAGAGTGTTCGGTTCAGGCTATGGCTACACCTTC.

The chain is built from TRBV10-1 and TRBJ2-3; no clear D. The length of the CDR3 is 16 residues. Germline CDR1 reads WNHNN; CDR2 reads SYGVQD (reference sequence). Trimming shortened V by 3 bases and J by 0 bases, and 13 bases separated the two germline ends. CDR3 amino acids: CASSDETLASTDTQYF. The DNA for the CDR3 is TGCGCCAGCAGTGATGAAACTCTCGCTAGCACAGATACGCAGTATTTT.

The chain recombines TRBV10-3 with TRBJ2-2; 7 bases match TRBD1. V was clipped by 10 bases and J by 5 bases; unmatched bases: 7. Germline V gene data show CDR1 as ENHRY and CDR2 as SYGVKD. CDR3 length equals 13 residues. The CDR3 DNA reads TGTGCCACCGGGGACAGAGCGACCGGGGAGCTGTTTTTT. This sequence encodes CATGDRATGELFF.

The chain couples TRBV6-1 to TRBJ2-1; the D call may be TRBD1 or TRBD2 (7 bases each). The CDR3 covers 14 residues. Looked up from germline, CDR1 is MNHNS and CDR2 is SASEGT. The V gene lost 7 bases and the J gene lost 1 base, with 11 bases spanning the gap. The CDR3 here is CASIQGGSYNEQFF. The CDR3 DNA sequence: TGTGCCAGCATTCAGGGGGGGTCCTACAATGAGCAGTTCTTC.

This chain uses TRBV4-1 with TRBJ1-1; a weak D match, TRBD1 (6 bases). In germline, CDR1 is MGHRA, CDR2 YSYEKL. This CDR3 has 15 residues. V dropped 2 bases and J dropped 2 bases, with 12 bases sitting between them. The CDR3 bases are TGCGCCAGCAGCCAATGGACAGTACCCAACACTGAAGCTTTCTTT. Amino acid sequence: CASSQWTVPNTEAFF.

This chain joins TRBV11-2 and TRBJ2-5; no definite D call. Trimming took 3 bases from V and 4 from J, leaving 15 bases between them. CDR3 length equals 15 residues. The germline gives CDR1 SGHAT, CDR2 FQNNGV. The CDR3 is CASSFRWPGGETQYF. In DNA, the CDR3 is TGTGCCAGCAGCTTTCGCTGGCCCGGCGGAGAGACCCAGTACTTC.

This clone has only a few counts. V is TRBV5-4 and J is TRBJ2-6, with D uncertain. CDR1 is SGHNT, CDR2 YYREEE, per germline (reference sequence). The V end was cut by 4 bases, the J end by 1 base, with 9 bases between. The CDR3 covers 15 residues. The CDR3: CASSGVSSGANVLTF. The CDR3 DNA reads as TGTGCCAGCAGCGGAGTGAGTTCTGGGGCCAACGTCCTGACTTTC.

The chain combines TRBV19 with TRBJ2-7; no clear D. CDR3 length: 13 residues. Between the trimmed V and J ends, which lost 5 bases and 1 base, there was a span of 9 bases. Germline CDR1 is LNHDA and CDR2 is SQIVND (reference sequence). The CDR3 DNA sequence: TGTGCCAGTAGTGGAACAGAATCCTACGAGCAGTACTTC. It encodes CASSGTESYEQYF.

The CDR3 bases are TGCGCCAGCAGCCAAGTGGGCAACGAGCAGTACTTC. It translates to CASSQVGNEQYF. This chain connects TRBV4-1 to TRBJ2-7; D unresolved. The CDR3 extends over 12 amino acids. Trimming took off 1 base at V and 5 bases at J, with 6 bases between the two ends. Germline assignment: CDR1 MGHRA and CDR2 YSYEKL.

This rearrangement joins TRBV4-2 to TRBJ2-7; D may match TRBD1 or TRBD2 (5 bases each). Germline V CDR1 and CDR2: LGHNA, YNFKEQ. The CDR3 spans 14 residues. The germline V and J ends were trimmed by 4 bases and 6 bases, with 16 bases remaining between them. This CDR3 is CASSPPGDALEQYF. DNA of the CDR3: TGTGCCAGCAGCCCCCCCGGGGACGCTCTCGAGCAGTACTTC.

V usage is TRBV20-1 and J usage is TRBJ2-3; D not certain. Germline values: CDR1 DFQATT, CDR2 SNEGSKA (reference sequence). V was clipped by 4 bases and J by 0 bases, with 2 bases between them. The CDR3 sequence is 11 residues long. The CDR3 sequence: CSAISTDTQYF. The CDR3 DNA is TGCAGTGCTATCAGCACAGATACGCAGTATTTT.